This T cell receptor (beta chain) derives from a study of CD8 T cells in ankylosing spondylitis. Study-level points and caveats: A motif of seven or eight highly homologous TCR beta variants was seen as apparently characteristic of ankylosing spondylitis blood.

Germline V gene data show CDR1 as SNHLY and CDR2 as FYNNEI. Losses at the gene ends were 3 bases for V and 6 bases for J; bases not matched to a gene: 0. The CDR3 is made up of 12 amino acids. About this clonotype: Its specificity is unknown.

MiXCR, run by TCRdb on the 5' RACE reads, gives a single entry per CDR3 protein. The data contain hundreds of thousands of distinct CDR3 sequences, approximately 12% of them singletons. Sequencing was performed on blood, either unsorted or a sorted T cell fraction (not recorded which). The receptor was isolated from a male donor with ankylosing spondylitis. The rearrangement links TRBV2 to TRBJ1-1; 8 positions match TRBD1. The CDR3 sequence: CASSDRGPEAFF. The CDR3 bases are TGTGCCAGCAGTGACAGGGGGCCTGAAGCTTTCTTT.